A selection of T cell receptor beta chains follows, all from one sample in a study of identical twins. Via MiXCR, TCRdb re-called the 5' RACE reads, giving one row per CDR3 protein. Among approximately 220,000 distinct CDR3 sequences listed, 7.5% were seen once. These data were also reused for a study on yellow fever vaccine responses in identical twins.

Sample: memory (CD45RO+) T cells sorted from blood. Every receptor here comes from a woman aged 18-29 years in good health. Both conserved end residues are part of each CDR3. The D gene is left open where the match is weak. Not every row has a clone size; where given, it reads once, few, many or a size class.

v_call	clone_size	j_call	d_call	cdr3_nt	cdr3_aa
TRBV4-2	many	TRBJ2-3	-	TGTGCCAGCAGCCAAGATGGTACTTCAGATACGCAGTATTTT	CASSQDGTSDTQYF
TRBV29-1	few	TRBJ2-5	-	TGCAGCGTTTACAGGGTCCTAAAGGAAAACCAAGAGACCCAGTACTTC	CSVYRVLKENQETQYF
TRBV12-3/TRBV12-4	-	TRBJ2-1	TRBD2	TGTGCCAGCAGTCATAGAAGCGGGGGGTACAATGAGCAGTTCTTC	CASSHRSGGYNEQFF
TRBV20-1	many	TRBJ1-6	TRBD1	TGCAGTGCTAGAGATAGGGACAGCTCCTATAATTCACCCCTCCACTTT	CSARDRDSSYNSPLHF
TRBV15	once	TRBJ2-4	TRBD2	TGTGCCACCAGCAGAGATGTTGGGGCTAGCGGGACGACCTGGGGAAGCATTCAGTACTTC	CATSRDVGASGTTWGSIQYF
TRBV12-3/TRBV12-4	many	TRBJ2-1	TRBD1	TGTGCCAGCAGTGCGACAGGGACCTACAATGAGCAGTTCTTC	CASSATGTYNEQFF
TRBV20-1	-	TRBJ2-1	TRBD1	TGCAGTGCCATGTCGTACAGGGGGACGAGGGAGCAGTTCTTC	CSAMSYRGTREQFF
TRBV18	few	TRBJ2-5	TRBD1	TGTGCCAGCTCGCACCGGGACAGGCAAGACCAGTACTTC	CASSHRDRQDQYF
TRBV11-1	-	TRBJ2-3	TRBD2	TGTGCCAGCAGCCACCGAGCCCAGCGGGAGGGCAGGGCAGATACGCAGTATTTT	CASSHRAQREGRADTQYF
TRBV20-1	many	TRBJ2-7	-	TGCAGTGCTGGAGGGGGCTCTACCTACGAGCAGTACTTC	CSAGGGSTYEQYF
TRBV20-1	few	TRBJ2-5	TRBD1	TGCAGTGCCGAGGGACAGGGAGGCGAGACCCAGTACTTC	CSAEGQGGETQYF
TRBV20-1	few	TRBJ2-7	TRBD1	TGCAGTGCTAGAGCCGGGACAGGGGGCGCCGAGCAGTACTTC	CSARAGTGGAEQYF
TRBV7-2	-	TRBJ2-3	-	TGTGCCAGCAGCTTAGACGCCGCGGGTCTCACAGATACGCAGTATTTT	CASSLDAAGLTDTQYF
TRBV5-1	many	TRBJ2-2	-	TGCGCCAGCAGCGGAGGGGGCTACGGGGAGCTGTTTTTT	CASSGGGYGELFF
TRBV7-2	many	TRBJ2-3	-	TGTGCCAGCGGAGGGCCCACAGATACGCAGTATTTT	CASGGPTDTQYF
TRBV5-1	many	TRBJ2-7	-	TGCGCCAGCAGCCCGGAGGCTAACTACGAGCAGTACTTC	CASSPEANYEQYF
TRBV6-2/TRBV6-3	few	TRBJ2-7	-	TGTGCCAGCAGTTACGGTAGGAGCTCCTACGAGCAGTACTTC	CASSYGRSSYEQYF
TRBV25-1	many	TRBJ2-1	-	TGTGCCAGCACTCCGAACGGGGGAAATGAGCAGTTCTTC	CASTPNGGNEQFF